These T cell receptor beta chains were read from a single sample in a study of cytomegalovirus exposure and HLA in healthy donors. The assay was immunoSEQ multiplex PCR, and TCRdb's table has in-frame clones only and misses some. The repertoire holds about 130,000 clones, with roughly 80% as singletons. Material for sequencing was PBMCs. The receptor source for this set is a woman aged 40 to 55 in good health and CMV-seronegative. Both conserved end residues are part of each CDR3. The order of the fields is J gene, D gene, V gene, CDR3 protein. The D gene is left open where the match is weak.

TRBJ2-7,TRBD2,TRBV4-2,CASRSSGIPYEQYF
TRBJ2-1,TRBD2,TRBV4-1,CASSRGLAALLGPHNEQFF
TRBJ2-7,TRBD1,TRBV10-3,CAISESEGTGDYEQYF
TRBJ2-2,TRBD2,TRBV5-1,CASSLIAGGSNTGELFF
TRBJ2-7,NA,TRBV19,CASSIGGGSSYEQYF
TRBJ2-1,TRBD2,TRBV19,CASSDPGGTSAYNEQFF
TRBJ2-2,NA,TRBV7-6,CASRKDWNTGELFF
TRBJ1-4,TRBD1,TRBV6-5,CASSYAGTGQSEKLFF
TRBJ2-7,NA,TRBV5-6,CASSLGTGYEQYF
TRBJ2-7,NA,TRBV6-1,CASRRDTYEQYF
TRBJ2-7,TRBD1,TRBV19,CASSIDLDRAISYEQYF
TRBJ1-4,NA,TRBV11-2,CASSLGKEKLFF
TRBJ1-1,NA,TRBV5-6,CASSRWVSGSTEAFF
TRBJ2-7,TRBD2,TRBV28,CASSRPTSGDYEQYF
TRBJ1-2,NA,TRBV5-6,CASSFASPTTYGYTF
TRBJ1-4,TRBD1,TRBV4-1,CASTPRTGGPEKLFF
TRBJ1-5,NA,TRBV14,CASSQEKRGEAINQPQHF
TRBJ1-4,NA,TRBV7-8,CASSSYGHSEKLFF
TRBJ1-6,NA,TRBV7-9,CASSLQGTTPLHF
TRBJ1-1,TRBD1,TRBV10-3,CAIGTGANTEAFF
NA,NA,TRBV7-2,CASSSGVREQYF
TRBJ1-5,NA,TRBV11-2,CASSFTGVNQPQHF
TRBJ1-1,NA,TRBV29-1,CSAGGGLNTEAFF
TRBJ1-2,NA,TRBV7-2,CASRFTGSSGYTF
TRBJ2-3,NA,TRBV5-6,CASSLAGFRRTDTQYF
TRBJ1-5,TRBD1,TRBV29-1,CSVGQGGGQPQHF
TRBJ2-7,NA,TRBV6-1,CASSEDRVSYEQYF
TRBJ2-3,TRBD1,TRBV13,CASRTGAEGTQYF
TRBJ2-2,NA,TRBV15,CATSRDRTGTGELFF
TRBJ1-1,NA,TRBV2,CASSVEMNTEAFF
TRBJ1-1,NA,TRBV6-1,CASNLGRVNTEAFF